The clone carrying this T cell receptor beta chain was found a few times. Its specificity is not known. The data were taken from a study of beta chain features in type 1 diabetes. General study results and limits: Whether TCRB rearrangement is influenced by HLA type went unresolved here. Whatever favoring of shorter templates PCR might show would apply equally to patients and controls. Shorter TCRB CDR3s, moderately but significantly so, were found in Type 1 diabetes patients in all four CD4+ subsets.

This CDR3 has 14 residues. The V gene's germline CDR1 is MNHEY and CDR2 SVGAGI. The V and J ends lost 6 bases and 2 bases respectively, with 11 bases between them. The investigators reverse transcribed all of the isolated RNA, so they sequenced expressed TCRB transcripts. Naive, central memory and regulatory T cell samples produced a mean of approximately 4 million reads. Profiled with immunoSEQ multiplex PCR; TCRdb holds only in-frame clones, not every one. The sample yields some 350,000 clones, roughly a tenth seen once. The chain couples TRBV6-5 to TRBJ1-5; no reliable D call. Sequences were obtained from central memory CD4+ T cells from blood. The clonotype was recovered from a man younger than 45 with type 1 diabetes. The CDR3: CASRASGGNQPQHF. CDR3 DNA: TGTGCCAGCAGGGCCTCCGGGGGCAATCAGCCCCAGCATTTT.